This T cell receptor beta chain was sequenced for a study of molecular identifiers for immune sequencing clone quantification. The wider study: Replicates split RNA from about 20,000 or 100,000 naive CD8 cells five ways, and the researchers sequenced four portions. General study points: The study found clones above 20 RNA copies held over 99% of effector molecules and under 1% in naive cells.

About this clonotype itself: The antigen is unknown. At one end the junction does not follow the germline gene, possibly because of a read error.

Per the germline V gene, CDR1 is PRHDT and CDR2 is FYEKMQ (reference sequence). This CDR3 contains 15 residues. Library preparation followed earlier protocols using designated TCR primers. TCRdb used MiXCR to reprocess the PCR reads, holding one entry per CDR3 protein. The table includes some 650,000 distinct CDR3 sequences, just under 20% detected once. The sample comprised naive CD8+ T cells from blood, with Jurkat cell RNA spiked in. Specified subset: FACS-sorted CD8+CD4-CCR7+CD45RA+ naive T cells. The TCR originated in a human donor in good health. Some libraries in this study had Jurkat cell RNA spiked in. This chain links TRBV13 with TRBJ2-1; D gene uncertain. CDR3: CASSSIQRSYNGQFF. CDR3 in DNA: TGTGCCAGCAGCTCCATCCAGCGCTCCTACAATGGGCAGTTCTTC.